Listed here are 17 T cell receptor beta chains from one sample, sequenced in a study of blood T cell repertoires in COVID-19 (dated by TCRdb to the early 2020s). The library was built by means of the immunoSEQ multiplex PCR assay. The immuneACCESS repertoire file appears here via TCRdb, limited to in-frame rearrangements. These files lack a portion of the clones; in checked studies, under half of the deficit traces to unresolved V genes, and the cause of the others is not known. This sample lists hundreds of thousands of clones; roughly 89% were detected once. Of the sample, 0.8% to 0.9% falls within the top ten clones. The sequenced sample was peripheral blood. These receptors came from a man between 18 and 29 years old with COVID-19, enrolled during active disease.

This chain links TRBV6-1 with TRBJ1-3; possibly TRBD1 for D (6 bases). V lost 1 base to trimming and J lost 5 bases, with 9 bases between them. Germline V gives CDR1 MNHNS, CDR2 SASEGT. CDR3 size: 14 residues. For the CDR3, the DNA is TGTGCCAGCAGTGAAGACAGGGATAGAAACACCATATATTTT. Its protein is CASSEDRDRNTIYF.

The chain employs TRBV9 and TRBJ2-1; 11 nucleotides align to TRBD2. Germline V lookup: CDR1 SGDLS, CDR2 YYNGEE. The CDR3 length is 15 residues. V dropped 3 bases and J dropped 4; count of bases not matched to a gene: 3. The CDR3 coding sequence is TGTGCCAGCAGCGGTAGCGGGAGGGGGTACAATGAGCAGTTCTTC. Translating it yields CASSGSGRGYNEQFF.

The gene calls are TRBV6-4 and TRBJ2-1; 11 bases agree with TRBD2. There are 15 residues in the CDR3. Germline V gene data show CDR1 as MRHNA and CDR2 as SNTAGT. After removal of 7 bases from V and 4 bases from J, the junction contained 6 bases not matched to a gene. Written as DNA, the CDR3 is TGTGCCAGCACCACAGGGACTAGCGGTTACAATGAGCAGTTCTTC. Protein sequence: CASTTGTSGYNEQFF.

This clone was counted only a few times. The chain combines TRBV6-6 with TRBJ1-5; a possible D gene is TRBD1 (6 bases). This CDR3 spans 13 amino acids. V dropped 3 bases and J dropped 4 bases, with 7 bases sitting between them. Germline assignment: CDR1 MNHNY and CDR2 SVGAGI (reference sequence). DNA of the CDR3: TGTGCCAGCAGTTATGACAGGAATCAGCCCCAGCATTTT. This codes for CASSYDRNQPQHF.

J is TRBJ1-5 and V is TRBV5-6, with D hard to call. CDR3 length: 13 residues. From germline, CDR1 is SGHDT and CDR2 YYEEEE. V lost 0 bases and J lost 3, with 4 bases in between. CDR3 in DNA: TGTGCCAGCAGCTTGGAGCCCAATCAGCCCCAGCATTTT. Its translation: CASSLEPNQPQHF.

The V gene is TRBV2, the J gene TRBJ2-1; TRBD1 matches at 9 bases. The CDR3 has 14 residues. J lost 7 bases, V lost 6 bases, and 7 bases had no gene match. Germline V gene sequence: CDR1 SNHLY, CDR2 FYNNEI. CDR3 loop: CASSQQGARNEQFF. CDR3 nucleotide sequence: TGTGCCAGCAGCCAACAGGGGGCTAGGAATGAGCAGTTCTTC.

The gene calls are TRBV29-1 and TRBJ1-1, with no clear D. The CDR3 has 11 amino acids. The ends were cut back, 7 bases at V and 6 bases at J, with 12 bases in the middle. CDR1 and CDR2 (germline): SQVTM, ANQGSEA. The CDR3 region is CSATEGSEAFF. The CDR3 DNA sequence: TGCAGCGCGACGGAGGGCTCTGAAGCTTTCTTT.

The V and J genes are TRBV5-4 and TRBJ2-1; 12 bases map to TRBD2. V dropped 0 bases and J dropped 7; count of bases not matched to a gene: 8. This CDR3 contains 17 residues. Germline assignment: CDR1 SGHNT and CDR2 YYREEE (reference sequence). CDR3 DNA: TGTGCCAGCAGCTTGGCGGCTAGCGGGGGGGCCGGAAATGAGCAGTTCTTC. It codes for CASSLAASGGAGNEQFF.

In this sample, this clone turned up a few times. This rearrangement joins TRBV27 to TRBJ1-2; 7 nucleotides match TRBD1. Germline CDR1 is MNHEY and CDR2 is SMNVEV (reference sequence). The CDR3 extends over 15 amino acids. Trimming removed 5 bases from V and 4 bases from J; junction bases left unmatched: 10. CDR3 loop: CASSNYRGASYGYTF. CDR3 sequence (DNA): TGTGCCAGCAGTAATTACAGGGGAGCCTCCTATGGCTACACCTTC.

This clone was detected only once. A junction boundary mismatches the germline segment, possibly from a read error. This same CDR3 is encoded by further DNA sequences in the sample. The genes are TRBV12-3 or TRBV12-4 and TRBJ2-5; D perhaps matches TRBD1 (5 bases). The CDR3 length is 12 residues. CDR3 nucleotide sequence: TGTGCCAGCAGTCCAGGGCAAGAGACCCAATACTTC. It is translated as CASSPGQETQYF.

The V gene is TRBV18, the J gene TRBJ2-3, with a possible D match to TRBD2 (5 bases). Germline V gives CDR1 KGHSH, CDR2 LQKENI. The germline V and J ends were trimmed by 0 bases and 5 bases, with 9 bases remaining between them. The CDR3 is 14 amino acids. This CDR3 reads CASSPPGVGDTQYF. The CDR3 DNA follows: TGTGCCAGCTCACCACCGGGAGTAGGAGATACGCAGTATTTT.

This clone was detected only once. CDR3 residues: CASKELAGGFGNEQFF. The CDR3 DNA is TGTGCCAGCAAGGAACTAGCGGGAGGGTTCGGCAATGAGCAGTTCTTC. The chain employs TRBV2 and TRBJ2-1; TRBD2 agrees at 13 bases. The CDR3 covers 16 residues. CDR1 and CDR2 (germline): SNHLY, FYNNEI. Germline trimming cut 7 bases from V and 6 bases from J; bases unmatched to any gene: 9. The full variable domain, with the rest looked up from reference TRBV2 and TRBJ2-1, is EPEVTQTPSHQVTQMGQEVILRCVPISNHLYFYWYRQILGQKVEFLVSFYNNEISEKSEIFDDQFSVERPDGSNFTLKIRSTKLEDSAMYFCASKELAGGFGNEQFFGPGTRLTVL.

The gene calls are TRBV3-1 (or the pseudogene TRBV3-2) and TRBJ2-1, with 10 bases lining up with TRBD2. The CDR3 totals 15 residues. Losses at the gene ends were 4 bases for V and 8 bases for J; bases not matched to a gene: 8. The germline CDR1 and CDR2 sequences are LGHDT and YNNKEL (reference sequence). The CDR3 DNA reads TGTGCCAGCAGCCTTAGCGGGGGGTTCTTCTATGAGCAGTTCTTC. It encodes CASSLSGGFFYEQFF.

V usage is TRBV7-9 and J usage is TRBJ1-2; D might be TRBD1 (6 bases). CDR1 is SEHNR and CDR2 is FQNEAQ in the germline V gene (reference sequence). This CDR3 is built from 14 residues. Trimming took 3 bases from V and 4 from J, leaving 12 bases between them. Here the CDR3 DNA reads TGTGCCAGCAGCTTGGCAGGGGAGGGCTATGGCTACACCTTC. Protein sequence: CASSLAGEGYGYTF.

This chain uses TRBV2 with TRBJ2-3; 8 nucleotides line up with TRBD2. Germline CDR1 is SNHLY and CDR2 is FYNNEI. The V segment lost 4 bases and the J segment 0 bases; nucleotides outside the gene matches: 3. The CDR3 sequence is 15 residues long. The CDR3 sequence: CASSGSGMSTDTQYF. CDR3 sequence (DNA): TGTGCCAGCAGTGGTAGCGGGATGAGCACAGATACGCAGTATTTT.

The V and J genes are TRBV10-2 and TRBJ1-5, with D possibly TRBD1 on 6 matching bases. Deletions cut 1 base from V and 0 bases from J, with 13 bases between. The CDR3 sequence is 17 residues long. Germline V gene data show CDR1 as WSHSY and CDR2 as SAAADI. CDR3: CASSEFGQFYSNQPQHF. The CDR3 DNA follows: TGCGCCAGCAGTGAGTTTGGACAGTTCTATAGCAATCAGCCCCAGCATTTT.

J is TRBJ2-7 and V is TRBV11-2; TRBD2 aligns across 16 bases. Trimming at V came to 8 bases and at J to 4 bases, leaving 11 bases not matched to a gene. The germline gives CDR1 SGHAT, CDR2 FQNNGV. The CDR3 runs 17 residues. The CDR3 loop reads CASGRGLAGGPRYEQYF. The CDR3 DNA is TGTGCCAGCGGCAGGGGACTAGCGGGAGGGCCGAGGTACGAGCAGTACTTC.